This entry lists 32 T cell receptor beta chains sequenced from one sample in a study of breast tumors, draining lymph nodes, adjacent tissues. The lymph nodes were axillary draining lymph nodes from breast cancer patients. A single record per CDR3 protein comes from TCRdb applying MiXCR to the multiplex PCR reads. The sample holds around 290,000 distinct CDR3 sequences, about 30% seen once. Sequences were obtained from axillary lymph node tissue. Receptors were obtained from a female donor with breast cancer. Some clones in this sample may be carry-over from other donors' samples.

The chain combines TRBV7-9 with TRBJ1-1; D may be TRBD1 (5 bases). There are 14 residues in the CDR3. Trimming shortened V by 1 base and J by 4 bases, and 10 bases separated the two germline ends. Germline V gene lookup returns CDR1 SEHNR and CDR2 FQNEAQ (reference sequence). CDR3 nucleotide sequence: TGTGCCAGCAGCTTAGGGGGGTTGAGCACTGAAGCTTTCTTT. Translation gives CASSLGGLSTEAFF. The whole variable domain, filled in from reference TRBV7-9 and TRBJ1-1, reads DTGVSQNPRHKITKRGQNVTFRCDPISEHNRLYWYRQTLGQGPEFLTYFQNEAQLEKSRLLSDRFSAERPKGSFSTLEIQRTEQGDSAMYLCASSLGGLSTEAFFGQGTRLTVV.

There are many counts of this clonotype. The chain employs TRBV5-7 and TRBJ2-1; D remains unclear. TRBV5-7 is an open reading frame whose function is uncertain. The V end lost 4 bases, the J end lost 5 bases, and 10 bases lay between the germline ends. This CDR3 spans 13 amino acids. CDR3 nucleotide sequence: TGTGCCAGCAGCCCCGCTAAAGACAATGAGCAGTTCTTC. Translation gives CASSPAKDNEQFF.

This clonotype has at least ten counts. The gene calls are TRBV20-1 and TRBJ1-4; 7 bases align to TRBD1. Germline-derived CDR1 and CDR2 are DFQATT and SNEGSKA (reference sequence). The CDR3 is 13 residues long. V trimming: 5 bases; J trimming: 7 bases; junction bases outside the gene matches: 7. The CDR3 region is CSAFTGVGEKLFF. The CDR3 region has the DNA TGCAGTGCTTTCACAGGGGTCGGTGAAAAACTGTTTTTT.

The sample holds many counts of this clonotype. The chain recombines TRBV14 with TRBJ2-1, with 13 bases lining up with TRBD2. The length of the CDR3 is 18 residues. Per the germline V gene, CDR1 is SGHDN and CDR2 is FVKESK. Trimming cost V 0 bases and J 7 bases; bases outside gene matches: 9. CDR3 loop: CASSQERRTSGRGNEQFF. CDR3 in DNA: TGTGCCAGCAGCCAAGAACGCCGCACTAGCGGGAGGGGTAATGAGCAGTTCTTC.

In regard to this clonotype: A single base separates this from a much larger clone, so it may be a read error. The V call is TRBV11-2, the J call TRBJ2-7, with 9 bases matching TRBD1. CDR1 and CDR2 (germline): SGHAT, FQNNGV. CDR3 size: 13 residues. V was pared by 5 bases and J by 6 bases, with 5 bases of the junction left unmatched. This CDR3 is CASSDRGASEQYF. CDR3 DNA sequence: TGTGCCAGCAGCGACAGGGGGGCCTCCGAGCAGTACTTC.

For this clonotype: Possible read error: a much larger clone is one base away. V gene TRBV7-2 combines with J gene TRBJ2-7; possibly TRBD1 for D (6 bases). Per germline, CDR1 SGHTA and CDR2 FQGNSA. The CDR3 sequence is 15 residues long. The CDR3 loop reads CASSLIFRDTYEQHF. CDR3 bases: TGTGCCAGCAGCTTAATCTTCCGGGACACCTACGAGCAGCACTTC. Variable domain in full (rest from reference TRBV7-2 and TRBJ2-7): GAGVSQSPSNKVTEKGKDVELRCDPISGHTALYWYRQSLGQGLEFLIYFQGNSAPDKSGLPSDRFSAERTGGSVSTLTIQRTQQEDSAVYLCASSLIFRDTYEQHFGPGTRLTVT.

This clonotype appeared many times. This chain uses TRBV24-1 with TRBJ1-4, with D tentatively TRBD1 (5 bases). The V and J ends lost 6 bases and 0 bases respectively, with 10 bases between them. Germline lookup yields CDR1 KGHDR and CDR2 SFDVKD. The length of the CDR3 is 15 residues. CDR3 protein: CATSPGQTTNEKLFF. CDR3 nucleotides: TGTGCCACCAGTCCAGGGCAAACAACTAATGAAAAACTGTTTTTT.

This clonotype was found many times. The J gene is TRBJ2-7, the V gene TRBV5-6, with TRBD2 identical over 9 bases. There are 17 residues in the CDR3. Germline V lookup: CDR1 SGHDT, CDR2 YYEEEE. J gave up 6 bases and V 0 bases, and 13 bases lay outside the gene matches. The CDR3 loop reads CASSLATLGGRALEQYF. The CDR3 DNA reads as TGTGCCAGCAGCTTGGCTACTCTTGGCGGGAGGGCCCTCGAGCAGTACTTC.

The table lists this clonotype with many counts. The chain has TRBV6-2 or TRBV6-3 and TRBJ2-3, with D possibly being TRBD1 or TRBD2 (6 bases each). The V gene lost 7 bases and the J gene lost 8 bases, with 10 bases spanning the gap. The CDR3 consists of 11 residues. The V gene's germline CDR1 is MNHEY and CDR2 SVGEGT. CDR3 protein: CASTGAATQYF. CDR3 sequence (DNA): TGTGCCAGCACGGGGGCGGCTACGCAGTATTTT.

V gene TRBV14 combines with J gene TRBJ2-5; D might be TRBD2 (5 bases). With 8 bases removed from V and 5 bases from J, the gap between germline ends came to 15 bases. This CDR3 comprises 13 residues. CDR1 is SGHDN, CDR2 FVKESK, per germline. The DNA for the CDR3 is TGTGCCAGCTCAATCGAGACTACGGAGACCCAGTACTTC. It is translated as CASSIETTETQYF. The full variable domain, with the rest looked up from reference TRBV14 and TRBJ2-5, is EAGVTQFPSHSVIEKGQTVTLRCDPISGHDNLYWYRRVMGKEIKFLLHFVKESKQDESGMPNNRFLAERTGGTYSTLKVQPAELEDSGVYFCASSIETTETQYFGPGTRLLVL.

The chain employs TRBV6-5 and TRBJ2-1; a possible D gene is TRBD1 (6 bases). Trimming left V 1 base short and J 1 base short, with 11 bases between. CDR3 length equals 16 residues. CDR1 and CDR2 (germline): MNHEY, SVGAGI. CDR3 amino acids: CASSYWGRVSYNEQFF. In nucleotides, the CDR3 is TGTGCCAGCAGTTACTGGGGGCGCGTTTCCTACAATGAGCAGTTCTTC.

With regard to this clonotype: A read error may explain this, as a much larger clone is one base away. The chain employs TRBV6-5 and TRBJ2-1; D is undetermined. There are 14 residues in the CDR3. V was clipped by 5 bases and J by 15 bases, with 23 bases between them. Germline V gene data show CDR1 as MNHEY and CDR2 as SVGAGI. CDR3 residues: CASSHRERTSTWFF. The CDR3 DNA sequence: TGTGCCAGCAGTCACCGAGAAAGGACCTCCACATGGTTCTTC.

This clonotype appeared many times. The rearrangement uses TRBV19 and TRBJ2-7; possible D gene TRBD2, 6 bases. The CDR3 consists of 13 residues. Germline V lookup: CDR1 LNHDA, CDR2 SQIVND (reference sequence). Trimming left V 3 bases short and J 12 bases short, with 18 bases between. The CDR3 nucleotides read TGTGCCAGTAGTATTTCGGGAGAGGCTCCCGCGTACTTC. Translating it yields CASSISGEAPAYF.

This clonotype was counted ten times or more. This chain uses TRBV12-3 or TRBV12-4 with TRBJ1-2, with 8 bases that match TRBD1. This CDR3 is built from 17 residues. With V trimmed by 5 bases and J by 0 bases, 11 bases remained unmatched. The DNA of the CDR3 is TGTGCCAGCAGTGGAGGACAGGGTAGACTTTCTAACTATGGCTACACCTTC. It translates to CASSGGQGRLSNYGYTF.

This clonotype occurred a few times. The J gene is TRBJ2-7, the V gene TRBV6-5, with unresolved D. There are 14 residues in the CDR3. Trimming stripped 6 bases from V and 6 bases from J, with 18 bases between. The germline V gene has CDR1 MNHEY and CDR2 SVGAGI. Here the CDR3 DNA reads TGTGCCAGCAGAACCCCCGGAACTGGCTCCGAGCAGTACTTC. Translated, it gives CASRTPGTGSEQYF.

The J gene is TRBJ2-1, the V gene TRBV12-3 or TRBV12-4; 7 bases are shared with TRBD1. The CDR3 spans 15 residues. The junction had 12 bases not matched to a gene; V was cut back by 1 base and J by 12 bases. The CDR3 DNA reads TGTGCCAGCAGTTTAGACAGGGGCTACAATGTTGTGCAGTTCTTC. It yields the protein CASSLDRGYNVVQFF.

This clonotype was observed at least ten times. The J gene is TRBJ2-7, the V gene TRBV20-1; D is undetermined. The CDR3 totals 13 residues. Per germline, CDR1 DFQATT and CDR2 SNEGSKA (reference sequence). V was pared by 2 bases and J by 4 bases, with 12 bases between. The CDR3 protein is CSARPPSVYEQYF. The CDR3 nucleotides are TGCAGTGCTAGACCACCGTCGGTGTACGAGCAGTACTTC.

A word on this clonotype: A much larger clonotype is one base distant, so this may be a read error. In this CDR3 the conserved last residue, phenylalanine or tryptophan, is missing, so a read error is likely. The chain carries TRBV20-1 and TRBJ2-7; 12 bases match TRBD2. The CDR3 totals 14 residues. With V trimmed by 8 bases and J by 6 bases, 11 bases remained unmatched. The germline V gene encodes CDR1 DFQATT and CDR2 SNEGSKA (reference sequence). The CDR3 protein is CSWRRLAGESEQYL. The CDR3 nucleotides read TGCAGTTGGCGGAGACTAGCGGGAGAATCCGAGCAGTACCTC.

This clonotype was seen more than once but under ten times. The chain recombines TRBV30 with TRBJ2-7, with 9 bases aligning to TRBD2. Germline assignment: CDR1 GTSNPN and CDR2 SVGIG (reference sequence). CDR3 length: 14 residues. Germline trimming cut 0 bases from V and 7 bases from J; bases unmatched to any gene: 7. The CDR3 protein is CAWSVPLAGTEQYF. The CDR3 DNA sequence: TGTGCCTGGAGTGTGCCGCTAGCGGGAACAGAGCAGTACTTC.

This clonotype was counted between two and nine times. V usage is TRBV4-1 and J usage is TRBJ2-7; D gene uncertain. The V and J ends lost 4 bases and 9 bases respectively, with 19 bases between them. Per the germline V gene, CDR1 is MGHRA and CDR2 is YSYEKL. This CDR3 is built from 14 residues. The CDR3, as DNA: TGCGCCAGCAGCCCCACCTCTATAAACCAGGCGCAGTACTTC. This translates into CASSPTSINQAQYF.

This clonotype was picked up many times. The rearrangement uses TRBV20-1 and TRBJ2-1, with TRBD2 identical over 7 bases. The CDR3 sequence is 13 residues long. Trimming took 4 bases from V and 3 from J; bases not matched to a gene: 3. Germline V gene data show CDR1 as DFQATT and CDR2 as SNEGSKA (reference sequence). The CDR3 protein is CSAIASGYNEQFF. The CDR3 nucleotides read TGCAGTGCTATCGCTAGCGGCTACAATGAGCAGTTCTTC.

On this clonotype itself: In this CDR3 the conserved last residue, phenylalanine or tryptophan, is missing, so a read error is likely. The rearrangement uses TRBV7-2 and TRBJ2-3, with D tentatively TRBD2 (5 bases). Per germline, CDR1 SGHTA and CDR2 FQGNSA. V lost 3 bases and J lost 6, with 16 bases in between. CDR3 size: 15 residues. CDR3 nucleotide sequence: TGTGCCAGCAGCTTTGGGCCAGCGGTTGCGGATACGCAGTATCTT. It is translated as CASSFGPAVADTQYL.

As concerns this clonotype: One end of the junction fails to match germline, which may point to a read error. This CDR3 reads CSASRAQETPYF. In DNA form, the CDR3 reads TGCAGTGCTAGTCGGGCCCAAGAGACCCCGTACTTC. This chain joins TRBV20-1 and TRBJ2-5; no clear D gene. CDR1 and CDR2 from the germline V gene are DFQATT and SNEGSKA (reference sequence). The CDR3 length is 12 residues.

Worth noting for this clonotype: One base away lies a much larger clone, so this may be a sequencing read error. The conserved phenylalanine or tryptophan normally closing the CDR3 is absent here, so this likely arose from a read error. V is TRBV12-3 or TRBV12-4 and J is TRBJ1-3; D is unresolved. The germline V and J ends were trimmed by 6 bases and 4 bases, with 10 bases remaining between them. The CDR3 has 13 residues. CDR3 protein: CASSNSGGNTIYL. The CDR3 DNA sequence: TGTGCCAGCAGCAACTCGGGCGGAAACACCATATATCTT.

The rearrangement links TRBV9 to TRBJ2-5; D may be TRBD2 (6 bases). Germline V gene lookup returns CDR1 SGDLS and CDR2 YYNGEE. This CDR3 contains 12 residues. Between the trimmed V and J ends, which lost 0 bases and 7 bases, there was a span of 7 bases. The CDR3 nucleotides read TGTGCCAGCAGCGTAGGGGGAGGGACCCAGTACTTC. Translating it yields CASSVGGGTQYF.

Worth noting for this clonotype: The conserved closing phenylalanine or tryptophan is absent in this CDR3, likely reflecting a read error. The CDR3 reads CASSRLAGEETQYL. In DNA, the CDR3 is TGTGCCAGCAGCCGCCTAGCGGGAGAAGAGACCCAGTACCTC. V usage is TRBV27 and J usage is TRBJ2-5, with TRBD2 matching 10 bases. Losses at the gene ends were 6 bases for V and 3 bases for J; bases not matched to a gene: 4. The CDR3 runs 14 residues. Per germline, CDR1 MNHEY and CDR2 SMNVEV (reference sequence).

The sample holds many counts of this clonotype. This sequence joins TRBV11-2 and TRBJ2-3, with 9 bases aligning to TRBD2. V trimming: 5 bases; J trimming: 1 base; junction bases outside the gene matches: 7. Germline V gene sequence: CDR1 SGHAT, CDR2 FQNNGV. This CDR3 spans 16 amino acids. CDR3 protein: CASSLDLAGRTDTQYF. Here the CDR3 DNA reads TGTGCCAGCAGCCTGGACCTAGCGGGGCGCACAGATACGCAGTATTTT.

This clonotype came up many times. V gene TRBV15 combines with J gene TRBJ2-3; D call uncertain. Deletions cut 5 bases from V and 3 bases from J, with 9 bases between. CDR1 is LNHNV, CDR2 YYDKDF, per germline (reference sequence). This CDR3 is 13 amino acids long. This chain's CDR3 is CATSQRLTDTQYF. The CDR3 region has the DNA TGTGCCACCAGCCAAAGATTAACAGATACGCAGTATTTT.

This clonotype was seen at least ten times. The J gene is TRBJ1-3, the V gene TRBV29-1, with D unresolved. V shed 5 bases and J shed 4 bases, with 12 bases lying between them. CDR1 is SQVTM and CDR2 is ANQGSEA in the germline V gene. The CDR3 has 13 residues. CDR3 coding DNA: TGCAGCGTTTACCCCCGGGCAGGAAACACCATATATTTT. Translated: CSVYPRAGNTIYF. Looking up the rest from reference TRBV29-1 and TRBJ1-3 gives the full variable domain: SAVISQKPSRDICQRGTSLTIQCQVDSQVTMMFWYRQQPGQSLTLIATANQGSEATYESGFVIDKFPISRPNLTFSTLTVSNMSPEDSSIYLCSVYPRAGNTIYFGEGSWLTVV.

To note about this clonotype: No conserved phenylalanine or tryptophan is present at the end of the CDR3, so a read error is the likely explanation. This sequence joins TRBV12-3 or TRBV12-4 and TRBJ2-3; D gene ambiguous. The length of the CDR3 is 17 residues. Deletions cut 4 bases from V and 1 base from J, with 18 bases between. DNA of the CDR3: TGTGCCAGCAGTTACTCGAAAGGTCTAGGAGGCACAGATACGCAGTATTCT. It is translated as CASSYSKGLGGTDTQYS.

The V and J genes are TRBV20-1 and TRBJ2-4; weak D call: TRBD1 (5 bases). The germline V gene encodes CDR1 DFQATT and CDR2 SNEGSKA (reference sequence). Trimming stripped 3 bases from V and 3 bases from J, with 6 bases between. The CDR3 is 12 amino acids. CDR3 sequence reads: CSARDNKNIQYF. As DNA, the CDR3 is TGCAGTGCTAGGGACAACAAAAACATTCAGTACTTC.

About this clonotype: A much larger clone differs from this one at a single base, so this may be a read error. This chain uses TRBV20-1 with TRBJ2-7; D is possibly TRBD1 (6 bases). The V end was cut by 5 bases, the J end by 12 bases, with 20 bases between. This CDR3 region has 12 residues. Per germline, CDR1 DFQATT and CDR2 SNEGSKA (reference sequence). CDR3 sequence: CSARRQEEGPYF. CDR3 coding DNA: TGCAGTGCTCGAAGACAGGAAGAAGGGCCGTACTTC.